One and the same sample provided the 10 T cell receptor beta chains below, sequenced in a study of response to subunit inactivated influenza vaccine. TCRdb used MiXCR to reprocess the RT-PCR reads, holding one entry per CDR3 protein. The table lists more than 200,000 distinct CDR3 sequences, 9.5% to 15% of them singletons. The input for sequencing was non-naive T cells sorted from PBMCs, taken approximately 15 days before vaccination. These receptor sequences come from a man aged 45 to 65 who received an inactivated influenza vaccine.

CDR3 region: CASKGSSGPAQETQYF. The CDR3 DNA sequence: TGTGCCAGCAAGGGGAGCAGCGGGCCGGCCCAAGAGACCCAGTACTTC. This chain joins TRBV2 and TRBJ2-5; tentatively, D is TRBD2 (6 bases). V was cut by 7 bases and J by 1 base, with 19 bases left in between. The CDR3 runs 16 residues. Germline V gene sequence: CDR1 SNHLY, CDR2 FYNNEI.

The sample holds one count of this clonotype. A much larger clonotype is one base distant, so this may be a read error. The CDR3 reads CASSFVLLSSSYNEQFF. The CDR3, as DNA: TGTGCCAGCAGCTTCGTACTCCTATCTAGCTCCTACAATGAGCAGTTCTTC. The rearrangement links TRBV7-2 to TRBJ2-1; no firm D call. Germline loops: CDR1 SGHTA, CDR2 FQGNSA. Trimming took 3 bases from V and 0 from J, leaving 15 bases between them. The CDR3 consists of 17 residues.

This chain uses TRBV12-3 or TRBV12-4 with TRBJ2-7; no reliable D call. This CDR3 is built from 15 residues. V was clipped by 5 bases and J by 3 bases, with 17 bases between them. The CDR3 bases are TGTGCCAGCAGTCCTCTGTATAGTTATCGCTACGAGCAGTACTTC. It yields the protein CASSPLYSYRYEQYF.

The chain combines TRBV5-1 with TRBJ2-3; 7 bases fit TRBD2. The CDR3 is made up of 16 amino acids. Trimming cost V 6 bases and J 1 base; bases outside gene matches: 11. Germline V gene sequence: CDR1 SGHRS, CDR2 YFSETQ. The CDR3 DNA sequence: TGCGCCAGCACCTATGACCCGGCGGGGGGCACAGATACGCAGTATTTT. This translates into CASTYDPAGGTDTQYF. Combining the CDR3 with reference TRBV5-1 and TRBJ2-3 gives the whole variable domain KAGVTQTPRYLIKTRGQQVTLSCSPISGHRSVSWYQQTPGQGLQFLFEYFSETQRNKGNFPGRFSGRQFSNSRSEMNVSTLELGDSALYLCASTYDPAGGTDTQYFGPGTRLTVL.

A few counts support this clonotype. The CDR3 DNA reads TGTGCCAGCAGCTTCCCCGTAATAGCGGGACGACATGAGCAGTTCTTC. Its protein product is CASSFPVIAGRHEQFF. This sequence joins TRBV7-2 and TRBJ2-1; 8 bases fit TRBD2. V was clipped by 3 bases and J by 8 bases; unmatched bases: 12. Germline CDR1 SGHTA, CDR2 FQGNSA. The CDR3 runs to 16 residues.

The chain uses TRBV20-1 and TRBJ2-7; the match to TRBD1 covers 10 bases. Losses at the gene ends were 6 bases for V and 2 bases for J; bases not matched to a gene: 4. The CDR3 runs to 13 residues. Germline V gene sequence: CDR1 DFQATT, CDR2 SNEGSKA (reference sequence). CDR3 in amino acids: CSARQGATYEQYF. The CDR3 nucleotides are TGCAGTGCCCGACAGGGGGCAACCTACGAGCAGTACTTC.

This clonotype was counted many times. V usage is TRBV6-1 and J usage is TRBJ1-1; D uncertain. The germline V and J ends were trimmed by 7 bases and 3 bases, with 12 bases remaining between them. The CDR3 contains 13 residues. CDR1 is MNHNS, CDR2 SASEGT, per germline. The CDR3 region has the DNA TGTGCCAGCACTCCCGCCCAGGACACTGAAGCTTTCTTT. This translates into CASTPAQDTEAFF.

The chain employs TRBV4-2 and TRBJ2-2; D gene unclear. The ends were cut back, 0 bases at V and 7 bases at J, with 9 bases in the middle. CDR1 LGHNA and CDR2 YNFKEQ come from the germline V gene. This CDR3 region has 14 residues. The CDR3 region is CASSQDRMGGELFF. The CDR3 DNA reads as TGTGCCAGCAGCCAAGATCGTATGGGCGGGGAGCTGTTTTTT.

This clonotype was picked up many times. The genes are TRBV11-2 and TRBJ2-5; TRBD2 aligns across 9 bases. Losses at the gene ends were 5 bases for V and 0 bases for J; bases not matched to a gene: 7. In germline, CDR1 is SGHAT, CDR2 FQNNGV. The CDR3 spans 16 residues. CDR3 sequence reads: CASSPRTSVYQETQYF. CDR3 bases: TGTGCCAGCAGCCCCCGGACTAGCGTGTACCAAGAGACCCAGTACTTC.

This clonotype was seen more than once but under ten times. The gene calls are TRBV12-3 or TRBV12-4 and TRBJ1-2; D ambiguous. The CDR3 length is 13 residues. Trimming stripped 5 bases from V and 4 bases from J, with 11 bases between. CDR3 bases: TGTGCCAGCAGTCCCAGTCGATCCTATGGCTACACCTTC. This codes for CASSPSRSYGYTF.